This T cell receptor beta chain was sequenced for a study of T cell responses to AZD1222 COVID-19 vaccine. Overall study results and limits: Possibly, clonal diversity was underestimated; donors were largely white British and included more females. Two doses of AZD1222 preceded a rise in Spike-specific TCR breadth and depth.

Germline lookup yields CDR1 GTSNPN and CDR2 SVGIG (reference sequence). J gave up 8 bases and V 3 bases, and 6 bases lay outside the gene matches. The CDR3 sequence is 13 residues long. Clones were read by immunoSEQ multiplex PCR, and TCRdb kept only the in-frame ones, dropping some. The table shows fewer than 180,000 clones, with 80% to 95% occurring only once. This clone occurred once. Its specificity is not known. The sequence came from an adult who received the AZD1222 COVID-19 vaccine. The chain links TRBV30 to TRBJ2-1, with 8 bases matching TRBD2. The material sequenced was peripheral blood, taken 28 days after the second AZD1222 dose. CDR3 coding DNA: TGTGCCTGGAGGAGCGGGAGTGCGGATGAGCAGTTCTTC. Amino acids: CAWRSGSADEQFF.